One sample yielded the 30 T cell receptor beta chains listed below, sequenced in a study of blood T cell repertoires in COVID-19. TCRdb's copy holds only in-frame clones and misses some; the assay was immunoSEQ multiplex PCR. This sample has hundreds of thousands of clones; around nine tenths occur once, and the top ten carry roughly 1.6%. Sample: peripheral blood. These receptors originate from a woman aged 55-70 years who had recovered from COVID-19.

The J gene is TRBJ2-7, the V gene TRBV9, with D maybe TRBD2 (6 bases). V shed 3 bases and J shed 2 bases, with 12 bases lying between them. The V gene's germline CDR1 is SGDLS and CDR2 YYNGEE. The CDR3 loop spans 14 amino acids. The CDR3 DNA reads as TGTGCCAGCAGCGCACCCGGGGGTACCTACGAGCAGTACTTC. Translation gives CASSAPGGTYEQYF.

The rearrangement uses TRBV6-6 and TRBJ2-5; TRBD2 aligns across 7 bases. The CDR3 length is 14 residues. With V trimmed by 7 bases and J by 2 bases, 7 bases remained unmatched. Germline lookup yields CDR1 MNHNY and CDR2 SVGAGI (reference sequence). CDR3 coding DNA: TGTGCCAGCACCCAGCGGGGTAAACAAGAGACCCAGTACTTC. It translates to CASTQRGKQETQYF.

The chain is built from TRBV11-2 and TRBJ1-2, with 8 bases identical to TRBD1. The CDR3 consists of 13 residues. The V segment lost 4 bases and the J segment 3 bases; nucleotides outside the gene matches: 1. Germline loops: CDR1 SGHAT, CDR2 FQNNGV. The CDR3 coding sequence is TGTGCCAGCAGCTCGACAGGGGACTATGGCTACACCTTC. Its protein is CASSSTGDYGYTF.

The V gene is TRBV29-1, the J gene TRBJ1-4; 8 positions agree with TRBD1. Germline CDR1 is SQVTM and CDR2 is ANQGSEA. The CDR3 totals 14 residues. Germline trimming cut 7 bases from V and 6 bases from J; bases unmatched to any gene: 10. The DNA for the CDR3 is TGCAGCGGCGCAGATACAGGGGGTGATGAAAAACTGTTTTTT. Translation: CSGADTGGDEKLFF.

The V and J genes are TRBV7-9 and TRBJ2-7; 8 nucleotides align to TRBD1. The germline CDR1 and CDR2 sequences are SEHNR and FQNEAQ (reference sequence). The CDR3 covers 15 residues. V lost 4 bases, J lost 1 base, and 6 bases stayed unmatched. CDR3 in amino acids: CASSSQGAPSYEQYF. The CDR3 DNA sequence: TGTGCCAGCAGCTCCCAGGGGGCGCCGTCCTACGAGCAGTACTTC.

The chain employs TRBV5-1 and TRBJ1-6, with D unresolved. Trimming removed 0 bases at V and 7 bases at J, with 11 bases between. From germline, CDR1 is SGHRS and CDR2 YFSETQ. This CDR3 spans 15 amino acids. The CDR3 loop reads CASSLVVAGNSPLHF. DNA for the CDR3: TGCGCCAGCAGCTTGGTAGTGGCAGGAAATTCACCCCTCCACTTT.

The chain joins TRBV14 to TRBJ2-1; 8 nucleotides line up with TRBD2. Losses at the gene ends were 0 bases for V and 4 bases for J; bases not matched to a gene: 2. The CDR3 spans 15 residues. Germline loops: CDR1 SGHDN, CDR2 FVKESK. CDR3 nucleotides: TGTGCCAGCAGCCAAGACGGGGGGGCTTACAATGAGCAGTTCTTC. This translates into CASSQDGGAYNEQFF.

CDR3 sequence: CATTSLGNRANYGYTF. The CDR3 DNA reads as TGTGCCACCACTTCCCTGGGGAACAGGGCTAACTATGGCTACACCTTC. The rearrangement joins TRBV24-1 to TRBJ1-2; maybe TRBD1 (6 bases). V was cut by 8 bases and J by 0 bases, with 18 bases left in between. The germline V gene encodes CDR1 KGHDR and CDR2 SFDVKD. The CDR3 length is 16 residues.

This rearrangement joins TRBV28 to TRBJ2-5; a possible D gene is TRBD1 (6 bases). The V end was cut by 8 bases, the J end by 1 base, with 11 bases between. Germline V gene sequence: CDR1 MDHEN, CDR2 SYDVKM. The CDR3 runs to 13 residues. The DNA for the CDR3 is TGTGCCAGCGAGGGGACAACCCAAGAGACCCAGTACTTC. It translates to CASEGTTQETQYF.

The rearrangement uses TRBV5-1 and TRBJ1-1; D gene uncertain. Germline lookup yields CDR1 SGHRS and CDR2 YFSETQ. V was clipped by 4 bases and J by 1 base, with 11 bases between them. There are 14 residues in the CDR3. CDR3 nucleotides: TGCGCCAGCAGCCCCTCTATCGGGAACACTGAAGCTTTCTTT. This gives the protein CASSPSIGNTEAFF.

The chain has TRBV27 and TRBJ1-2; the match to TRBD1 covers 10 bases. The germline gives CDR1 MNHEY, CDR2 SMNVEV (reference sequence). This CDR3 is 15 amino acids long. V lost 5 bases, J lost 9 bases, and 12 bases stayed unmatched. In DNA, the CDR3 is TGTGCCAGCAGTCCGGGACAGGGGAAAAGTTACCGCTACACCTTC. It encodes CASSPGQGKSYRYTF.

The chain recombines TRBV11-2 with TRBJ2-2, with TRBD2 matching over 9 bases. CDR3 size: 16 residues. CDR1 SGHAT and CDR2 FQNNGV come from the germline V gene. V lost 6 bases and J lost 3; bases outside the gene matches: 8. The chain's CDR3 is CASRSLSGGYTGELFF. Here the CDR3 DNA reads TGTGCCAGCAGGTCCCTTAGCGGGGGATACACCGGGGAGCTGTTTTTT. The whole variable domain, filled in from reference TRBV11-2 and TRBJ2-2, reads EAGVAQSPRYKIIEKRQSVAFWCNPISGHATLYWYQQILGQGPKLLIQFQNNGVVDDSQLPKDRFSAERLKGVDSTLKIQPAKLEDSAVYLCASRSLSGGYTGELFFGEGSRLTVL.

The V call is TRBV19, the J call TRBJ2-1; 11 bases align to TRBD2. This CDR3 has 16 residues. With V trimmed by 4 bases and J by 4 bases, 6 bases remained unmatched. Germline V gene sequence: CDR1 LNHDA, CDR2 SQIVND (reference sequence). CDR3 loop: CASSRTGTSGYNEQFF. Written as DNA, the CDR3 is TGTGCCAGTAGTAGAACAGGGACTAGCGGATACAATGAGCAGTTCTTC. The whole variable domain, filled in from reference TRBV19 and TRBJ2-1, reads DGGITQSPKYLFRKEGQNVTLSCEQNLNHDAMYWYRQDPGQGLRLIYYSQIVNDFQKGDIAEGYSVSREKKESFPLTVTSAQKNPTAFYLCASSRTGTSGYNEQFFGPGTRLTVL.

The chain employs TRBV29-1 and TRBJ2-3; 11 positions match TRBD2. This CDR3 has 15 amino acids. Unmatched junction bases numbered 8, after V lost 7 bases and J lost 2 bases. Germline V CDR1 and CDR2: SQVTM, ANQGSEA. The CDR3, as DNA: TGCAGCGCTCGACTAGCGGGGTTATACACAGATACGCAGTATTTT. Translated: CSARLAGLYTDTQYF.

The chain combines TRBV19 with TRBJ2-1, with 11 bases identical to TRBD2. There are 15 residues in the CDR3. J lost 7 bases, V lost 2 bases, and 4 bases had no gene match. The germline gives CDR1 LNHDA, CDR2 SQIVND (reference sequence). CDR3 sequence (DNA): TGTGCCAGTAGTATAACTACTAGCGGGGGTAATGAGCAGTTCTTC. Its translation: CASSITTSGGNEQFF. Together with reference TRBV19 and TRBJ2-1, the CDR3 gives the full variable domain: DGGITQSPKYLFRKEGQNVTLSCEQNLNHDAMYWYRQDPGQGLRLIYYSQIVNDFQKGDIAEGYSVSREKKESFPLTVTSAQKNPTAFYLCASSITTSGGNEQFFGPGTRLTVL.

This clone was found once. CDR3 amino acids: CASSYEREAFF. The CDR3 DNA sequence: TGTGCCAGCAGTTACGAGAGGGAAGCTTTCTTT. The rearrangement links TRBV6-5 to TRBJ1-1; no definite D call. This CDR3 comprises 11 residues. V was trimmed by 2 bases and J by 8 bases, leaving 6 bases between them. The germline V gene has CDR1 MNHEY and CDR2 SVGAGI.

The rearrangement links TRBV5-1 to TRBJ2-5, with 9 bases identical to TRBD1. With 4 bases clipped from V and 2 bases from J, the junction kept 9 bases outside the gene matches. There are 16 residues in the CDR3. Germline loops: CDR1 SGHRS, CDR2 YFSETQ. For the CDR3, the DNA is TGCGCCAGCAGCACGACCGGGACAGGGCTACAAGAGACCCAGTACTTC. Protein: CASSTTGTGLQETQYF. Full variable domain (remainder filled in from reference TRBV5-1 and TRBJ2-5): KAGVTQTPRYLIKTRGQQVTLSCSPISGHRSVSWYQQTPGQGLQFLFEYFSETQRNKGNFPGRFSGRQFSNSRSEMNVSTLELGDSALYLCASSTTGTGLQETQYFGPGTRLLVL.

The J gene is TRBJ1-6, the V gene TRBV19, with 7 bases lining up with TRBD1. J lost 7 bases, V lost 9 bases, and 9 bases had no gene match. Germline loops: CDR1 LNHDA, CDR2 SQIVND (reference sequence). The CDR3 has 14 amino acids. The CDR3 reads CASRQGIRNSPLHF. The CDR3 DNA follows: TGTGCCAGCCGACAGGGAATTAGGAATTCACCCCTCCACTTT. The full variable domain, completed using reference TRBV19 and TRBJ1-6, is DGGITQSPKYLFRKEGQNVTLSCEQNLNHDAMYWYRQDPGQGLRLIYYSQIVNDFQKGDIAEGYSVSREKKESFPLTVTSAQKNPTAFYLCASRQGIRNSPLHFGNGTRLTVT.

The chain joins TRBV9 to TRBJ2-5; D is uncertain. Germline CDR1 and CDR2: SGDLS and YYNGEE. The V and J ends lost 3 bases and 1 base respectively, with 7 bases between them. The CDR3 loop spans 13 amino acids. The CDR3 DNA follows: TGTGCCAGCAGCGGACTTTCCCAAGAGACCCAGTACTTC. Protein: CASSGLSQETQYF.

The sample holds a few counts of this clone. V gene TRBV28 combines with J gene TRBJ1-2, with TRBD1 identical over 8 bases. V lost 6 bases, J lost 8 bases, and 11 bases stayed unmatched. In germline, CDR1 is MDHEN, CDR2 SYDVKM. The CDR3 contains 14 residues. CDR3 region: CASSSPTGARGYTF. The CDR3 nucleotides read TGTGCCAGCAGCTCCCCGACAGGGGCCAGGGGCTACACCTTC.

The chain links TRBV19 to TRBJ1-6; possible D gene TRBD1, 5 bases. V lost 3 bases to trimming and J lost 10 bases, with 13 bases between them. Germline V gene sequence: CDR1 LNHDA, CDR2 SQIVND (reference sequence). The CDR3 runs to 14 residues. CDR3 nucleotides: TGTGCCAGTAGTATGGAGCAGGGAACCTCACCCCTCCACTTT. Amino acids: CASSMEQGTSPLHF.

This clone appeared once. This chain joins TRBV3-1 (or the pseudogene TRBV3-2) and TRBJ1-5; no reliable D call. With 1 base removed from V and 5 bases from J, the gap between germline ends came to 6 bases. CDR3 length: 13 amino acids. CDR1 and CDR2 (germline): LGHDT, YNNKEL (reference sequence). CDR3 sequence: CASSQGEHQPQHF. In DNA, the CDR3 is TGTGCCAGCAGCCAAGGGGAGCATCAGCCCCAGCATTTT.

The DNA for the CDR3 is TGTGCCAGCAGACAACAGGGGGATTTCGCTGAAGCTTTCTTT. Translated, it gives CASRQQGDFAEAFF. The V gene is TRBV6-5, the J gene TRBJ1-1; 8 bases fit TRBD1. Germline CDR1 and CDR2: MNHEY and SVGAGI. This CDR3 comprises 14 residues. Trimming took 6 bases from V and 6 from J; bases not matched to a gene: 9.

This clone has a single count. The CDR3: CASRGGQSSTDTQYF. DNA of the CDR3: TGTGCCAGCAGAGGGGGACAGAGTAGCACAGATACGCAGTATTTT. The chain recombines TRBV2 with TRBJ2-3, with 7 bases lining up with TRBD1. With 6 bases clipped from V and 0 bases from J, the junction kept 6 bases outside the gene matches. The CDR3 spans 15 residues. Germline V gene sequence: CDR1 SNHLY, CDR2 FYNNEI.

The rearrangement links TRBV5-1 to TRBJ1-4, with unresolved D. The CDR3 sequence is 11 residues long. Trimming cost V 7 bases and J 10 bases, with 11 bases left between them. Germline V gene data show CDR1 as SGHRS and CDR2 as YFSETQ. The CDR3 DNA reads as TGCGCCAGCTCGCCCGCGGGAAAACTGTTTTTT. Amino acid sequence: CASSPAGKLFF.

The chain couples TRBV3-1 (or the pseudogene TRBV3-2) to TRBJ1-2, with D maybe TRBD1 (5 bases). V was cut by 4 bases and J by 7 bases, with 13 bases left in between. Germline CDR1 LGHDT, CDR2 YNNKEL (reference sequence). This CDR3 region has 13 residues. The CDR3 sequence is CASSLDSRGGYTF. In nucleotides, the CDR3 is TGTGCCAGCAGCCTCGACAGCCGTGGTGGCTACACCTTC.

The rearrangement uses TRBV7-2 and TRBJ2-3, with TRBD2 matching 9 bases. After removal of 1 base from V and 6 bases from J, the junction contained 5 bases not matched to a gene. This CDR3 is 15 amino acids long. Germline loops: CDR1 SGHTA, CDR2 FQGNSA. The CDR3 DNA reads TGTGCCAGCAGCTTAGTCGCGGGGGGGTCGGATACGCAGTATTTT. Amino acid sequence: CASSLVAGGSDTQYF.

The chain employs TRBV14 and TRBJ2-1, with 8 bases fitting TRBD2. In germline, CDR1 is SGHDN, CDR2 FVKESK. The V segment lost 0 bases and the J segment 9 bases; nucleotides outside the gene matches: 10. The CDR3 totals 16 residues. The CDR3 nucleotides are TGTGCCAGCAGCCAAGATCAAGGTAGCGGGGAGATTGAGCAGTTCTTC. Amino acid sequence: CASSQDQGSGEIEQFF.

In its sample, this clone was seen once. This chain uses TRBV15 with TRBJ1-2; no firm D call. V was pared by 3 bases and J by 6 bases, with 14 bases between. The germline gives CDR1 LNHNV, CDR2 YYDKDF (reference sequence). The CDR3 loop spans 14 amino acids. The CDR3 protein is CATSSEELIHGYTF. The CDR3 DNA reads TGTGCCACCAGCAGTGAAGAGCTAATCCATGGCTACACCTTC.

This sequence joins TRBV19 and TRBJ1-3; perhaps TRBD1 as D (5 bases). V lost 8 bases to trimming and J lost 4 bases, with 9 bases between them. CDR3 length: 12 residues. Germline V CDR1 and CDR2: LNHDA, SQIVND (reference sequence). In DNA form, the CDR3 reads TGTGCCAGTGTGACAGACGGAAACACCATATATTTT. Translated: CASVTDGNTIYF.